The 27 T cell receptor beta chains below were found in one sample sequenced in a study of OX40 agonist ivuxolimab in advanced cancers. The data were produced by immunoSEQ multiplex PCR, yet TCRdb's version contains in-frame clones alone and is incomplete. The sample records approximately 39,000 clones, 79% being singletons. The sequences come from CD4+ or CD8+ T cells sorted from blood, collected in a trial of the OX40 agonist ivuxolimab. The receptors were gathered from an adult with an advanced solid tumor such as melanoma, head and neck, liver or kidney cancer.

The rearrangement joins TRBV27 to TRBJ2-3; D remains unclear. Trimming stripped 5 bases from V and 9 bases from J, with 15 bases between. The CDR3 sequence is 13 residues long. Per the germline V gene, CDR1 is MNHEY and CDR2 is SMNVEV (reference sequence). CDR3 DNA: TGTGCCAGCAGTGGGCAATGGACCAGGACGCAGTATTTT. Its translation: CASSGQWTRTQYF.

The chain has TRBV7-9 and TRBJ2-5; perhaps TRBD1 as D (5 bases). CDR1 is SEHNR, CDR2 FQNEAQ, per germline (reference sequence). V dropped 6 bases and J dropped 1 base, with 15 bases sitting between them. The CDR3 totals 15 residues. CDR3 sequence: CASRDYRSSQETQYF. The DNA for the CDR3 is TGTGCCAGCAGAGATTACAGGAGTAGCCAAGAGACCCAGTACTTC.

The CDR3 loop is CASSLVSSSGANVLTF. The CDR3 bases are TGTGCCAGCAGCTTGGTCTCGAGCTCTGGGGCCAACGTCCTGACTTTC. The J gene is TRBJ2-6, the V gene TRBV7-8; D is uncertain. This CDR3 spans 16 amino acids. CDR1 SGHVS and CDR2 FQNEAQ come from the germline V gene. V gave up 3 bases and J gave up 0 bases, with 9 bases separating them.

This sequence joins TRBV7-6 and TRBJ2-4, with a possible D match to TRBD2 (6 bases). The length of the CDR3 is 16 residues. The germline gives CDR1 SGHVS, CDR2 FNYEAQ. V lost 1 base and J lost 8, with 18 bases in between. The DNA for the CDR3 is TGTGCCAGCAGCTTAGGATCGGTCTTCCCGGGGGACATTCAGTACTTC. Encoded protein: CASSLGSVFPGDIQYF.

This clone occurred once. The chain joins TRBV27 to TRBJ2-6, with D possibly matching TRBD1 (5 bases). The CDR3 covers 14 residues. Trimming cost V 6 bases and J 1 base, with 7 bases left between them. The germline V gene has CDR1 MNHEY and CDR2 SMNVEV (reference sequence). DNA of the CDR3: TGTGCCAGCAGATCAGGGTCTGGGGCCAACGTCCTGACTTTC. It codes for CASRSGSGANVLTF.

This chain connects TRBV5-1 to TRBJ1-6; possibly TRBD1 for D (5 bases). Germline CDR1 is SGHRS and CDR2 is YFSETQ. V gave up 3 bases and J gave up 7 bases, with 11 bases separating them. The CDR3 is made up of 14 amino acids. The CDR3 DNA reads as TGCGCCAGCAGCTCCGGGACGGCAAATTCACCCCTCCACTTT. Residues: CASSSGTANSPLHF.

This chain links TRBV19 with TRBJ1-3; D is perhaps TRBD1 (6 bases). The DNA end is more similar to TRBJ2-2, so the J call may be wrong. Germline CDR1 is LNHDA and CDR2 is SQIVND (reference sequence). This CDR3 is 13 amino acids long. CDR3 coding DNA: TGTGCCAGTAGTCCGCAGGGGATCGGGGAGCTGTTTTTT. Translated: CASSPQGIGELFF.

V usage is TRBV2 and J usage is TRBJ1-1; D is unclear. Germline V gives CDR1 SNHLY, CDR2 FYNNEI. The CDR3 has 14 residues. Trimming left V 1 base short and J 0 bases short, with 6 bases between. The CDR3 here is CASSEGLMNTEAFF. Written as DNA, the CDR3 is TGTGCCAGCAGTGAAGGACTGATGAACACTGAAGCTTTCTTT.

This clone was picked up one time. The chain employs TRBV4-1 and TRBJ2-2, with D possibly matching TRBD1 (5 bases). This CDR3 region has 16 residues. Germline V gene sequence: CDR1 MGHRA, CDR2 YSYEKL. The V end lost 0 bases, the J end lost 4 bases, and 12 bases lay between the germline ends. The CDR3 here is CASSQDQGWGTGELFF. CDR3 nucleotide sequence: TGCGCCAGCAGCCAAGATCAGGGATGGGGCACCGGGGAGCTGTTTTTT.

The V and J genes are TRBV7-6 and TRBJ2-7; TRBD1 is a possible D gene (5 bases). The CDR3 covers 15 residues. Germline V gives CDR1 SGHVS, CDR2 FNYEAQ. V was pared by 1 base and J by 0 bases, with 10 bases between. The CDR3 loop is CASSLEGAFSYEQYF. CDR3 in DNA: TGTGCCAGCAGCTTAGAAGGGGCCTTCTCCTACGAGCAGTACTTC.

A single count supports this clone. One junction end disagrees with the germline gene, perhaps due to a read error. The CDR3 here is CASRGTGGRDFF. The CDR3 nucleotides are TGTGCCAGCAGGGGCACAGGGGGTAGGGACTTTTTT. The chain uses TRBV6-5 and TRBJ1-5, with 8 nucleotides matching TRBD1. The length of the CDR3 is 12 residues. Looked up from germline, CDR1 is MNHEY and CDR2 is SVGAGI.

This sequence joins TRBV2 and TRBJ2-2; D not resolved. Trimming pared 5 bases from V and 1 base from J, leaving 14 bases between. Germline CDR1 SNHLY, CDR2 FYNNEI. The length of the CDR3 is 16 residues. Here the CDR3 reads CASSLVRTKNTGELFF. The CDR3 DNA is TGTGCCAGCAGTCTCGTCCGGACCAAGAACACCGGGGAGCTGTTTTTT.

The chain combines TRBV2 with TRBJ2-5; D unclear. Germline-derived CDR1 and CDR2 are SNHLY and FYNNEI. Trimming shortened V by 5 bases and J by 4 bases, and 14 bases separated the two germline ends. The CDR3 runs 14 residues. CDR3 coding DNA: TGTGCCAGCAGTAACCCTGGGCCGGTAGAGACCCAGTACTTC. This encodes CASSNPGPVETQYF.

This clone was detected once. V usage is TRBV28 and J usage is TRBJ1-2; tentatively, D is TRBD1 (6 bases). There are 13 residues in the CDR3. From germline, CDR1 is MDHEN and CDR2 SYDVKM. V dropped 7 bases and J dropped 5 bases, with 14 bases sitting between them. The CDR3 DNA is TGTGCCAGCATCGGACAGACGCCGTATGGCTACACCTTC. It is translated as CASIGQTPYGYTF.

This clone appeared a single time. The CDR3 bases are TGCGCCAGCAGCAACTGGACAGGGGGCTATTCACCCCTCCACTTT. As protein: CASSNWTGGYSPLHF. The rearrangement uses TRBV5-1 and TRBJ1-6; 11 nucleotides agree with TRBD1. The V gene's germline CDR1 is SGHRS and CDR2 YFSETQ. V trimming: 4 bases; J trimming: 8 bases; junction bases outside the gene matches: 5. This CDR3 comprises 15 residues.

This chain's CDR3 is CASSVGFPGGTDTQYF. CDR3 nucleotides: TGTGCCAGCTCTGTTGGGTTTCCGGGCGGCACAGATACGCAGTATTTT. The chain couples TRBV18 to TRBJ2-3, with D unresolved. V lost 6 bases to trimming and J lost 1 base, with 17 bases between them. From germline, CDR1 is KGHSH and CDR2 LQKENI. This CDR3 contains 16 residues.

The V gene is TRBV5-4, the J gene TRBJ2-1, with D possibly matching TRBD2 (5 bases). V gave up 4 bases and J gave up 4 bases, with 9 bases separating them. This CDR3 is 13 amino acids long. The V gene's germline CDR1 is SGHNT and CDR2 YYREEE (reference sequence). The CDR3 DNA reads as TGTGCCAGCAGCGCTTGGAGGTACAATGAGCAGTTCTTC. Its protein product is CASSAWRYNEQFF.

The chain has TRBV7-9 and TRBJ2-3, with D hard to call. The CDR3 extends over 15 amino acids. Deletions cut 0 bases from V and 0 bases from J, with 7 bases between. The V gene's germline CDR1 is SEHNR and CDR2 FQNEAQ (reference sequence). The CDR3 DNA sequence: TGTGCCAGCAGCTTAGCACAGACTAGCACAGATACGCAGTATTTT. Protein sequence: CASSLAQTSTDTQYF. Full variable domain (missing parts from reference TRBV7-9 and TRBJ2-3): DTGVSQNPRHKITKRGQNVTFRCDPISEHNRLYWYRQTLGQGPEFLTYFQNEAQLEKSRLLSDRFSAERPKGSFSTLEIQRTEQGDSAMYLCASSLAQTSTDTQYFGPGTRLTVL.

This clone was detected once. The chain uses TRBV6-1 and TRBJ2-1, with 7 bases fitting TRBD1. Trimming at V came to 10 bases and at J to 10 bases, leaving 13 bases not matched to a gene. CDR1 is MNHNS and CDR2 is SASEGT in the germline V gene. The CDR3 is 13 amino acids. CDR3 loop: CATGQELRGEQFF. CDR3 sequence (DNA): TGTGCCACCGGACAGGAATTAAGAGGCGAGCAGTTCTTC.

The chain uses TRBV28 and TRBJ1-6; D not resolved. With 4 bases removed from V and 7 bases from J, the gap between germline ends came to 14 bases. Germline V CDR1 and CDR2: MDHEN, SYDVKM. This CDR3 contains 15 residues. The CDR3 spells CASSSTPVVNSPLHF. CDR3 coding DNA: TGTGCCAGCAGTTCCACCCCGGTAGTAAATTCACCCCTCCACTTT.

This clone ranks as medium-sized. CDR3 protein: CASKAGMNTEAFF. Here the CDR3 DNA reads TGTGCCAGTAAAGCAGGGATGAACACTGAAGCTTTCTTT. V gene TRBV19 combines with J gene TRBJ1-1, with D possibly being TRBD1 (5 bases). Germline V CDR1 and CDR2: LNHDA, SQIVND (reference sequence). The V and J ends lost 7 bases and 0 bases respectively, with 9 bases between them. The CDR3 is 13 amino acids.

The CDR3 DNA reads TGTGCCAGCAGCCAAGATATTGGGGGGGCCGGTCGTCAGCCCCAGCATTTT. Translated, it gives CASSQDIGGAGRQPQHF. The V and J genes are TRBV4-2 and TRBJ1-5; D may be TRBD1 (6 bases). Between the trimmed V and J ends, which lost 0 bases and 6 bases, there was a span of 18 bases. Germline CDR1 LGHNA, CDR2 YNFKEQ. The CDR3 loop spans 17 amino acids.

The V and J genes are TRBV5-1 and TRBJ2-3, with 13 bases matching TRBD2. Germline V gene sequence: CDR1 SGHRS, CDR2 YFSETQ. The CDR3 is 17 residues long. J gave up 2 bases and V 4 bases, and 7 bases lay outside the gene matches. The CDR3 is CASSLLTSGGATDTQYF. CDR3 nucleotides: TGCGCCAGCAGCCTCCTAACTAGCGGGGGGGCCACAGATACGCAGTATTTT.

The chain uses TRBV5-6 and TRBJ2-5, with D possibly TRBD1 on 6 matching bases. Trimming pared 5 bases from V and 5 bases from J, leaving 13 bases between. Germline V gene sequence: CDR1 SGHDT, CDR2 YYEEEE. The CDR3 has 13 amino acids. The CDR3 loop is CASRRTGFETQYF. The CDR3 DNA reads as TGTGCCAGCAGGAGAACAGGGTTCGAGACCCAGTACTTC. The full variable domain, its missing parts supplied by reference TRBV5-6 and TRBJ2-5, is DAGVTQSPTHLIKTRGQQVTLRCSPKSGHDTVSWYQQALGQGPQFIFQYYEEEERQRGNFPDRFSGHQFPNYSSELNVNALLLGDSALYLCASRRTGFETQYFGPGTRLLVL.

The sample holds one count of this clone. The V and J genes are TRBV2 and TRBJ2-1; TRBD1 aligns across 9 bases. J lost 6 bases, V lost 3 bases, and 9 bases had no gene match. CDR1 is SNHLY and CDR2 is FYNNEI in the germline V gene. The CDR3 has 16 amino acids. The CDR3 is CASSEHSGTGLNEQFF. The CDR3 nucleotides read TGTGCCAGCAGTGAGCATTCCGGGACAGGGCTCAATGAGCAGTTCTTC.

In its sample, this clone was seen a few times. The chain is built from TRBV29-1 and TRBJ2-7; 8 positions agree with TRBD1. V lost 0 bases and J lost 3; bases outside the gene matches: 4. CDR3 length: 14 residues. Germline loops: CDR1 SQVTM, CDR2 ANQGSEA. This chain's CDR3 is CSVEDPGTGYEQYF. In DNA form, the CDR3 reads TGCAGCGTTGAAGATCCCGGGACAGGCTACGAGCAGTACTTC.

This chain links TRBV10-2 with TRBJ2-2; D not resolved. Germline V gives CDR1 WSHSY, CDR2 SAAADI. The CDR3 is 14 amino acids. The ends were cut back, 0 bases at V and 3 bases at J, with 5 bases in the middle. The chain's CDR3 is CASSESSYTGELFF. The CDR3, as DNA: TGCGCCAGCAGTGAGTCTTCCTACACCGGGGAGCTGTTTTTT.